Described below is a single TCR beta chain sequence and its context. This sample was included in a study of T-cell memory formation after mild COVID-19. From 5'RACE with constant-segment primers came TCR alpha and TCR beta cDNA libraries that carried sample barcodes and UMIs. TCRdb processed the 5' RACE reads anew with MiXCR; each CDR3 protein has one entry. The sample has about 150,000 distinct CDR3 sequences, 14% seen once. The CDR3 has 13 residues. Germline CDR1 and CDR2: LNHNV and YYDKDF (reference sequence). J gave up 8 bases and V 5 bases, and 4 bases lay outside the gene matches. The chain combines TRBV15 with TRBJ1-2, with 11 positions matching TRBD1. Sequences were obtained from PBMCs or a T cell subset sorted from them (not recorded which). The sequence was obtained from an adult woman who had mild COVID-19 (a few samples of this study predate the infection). Cell type and time point are not known. CDR3 coding DNA: TGTGCCACCAGCGGGACAGGGGGTCCGGGCTACACCTTC. Translation: CATSGTGGPGYTF.